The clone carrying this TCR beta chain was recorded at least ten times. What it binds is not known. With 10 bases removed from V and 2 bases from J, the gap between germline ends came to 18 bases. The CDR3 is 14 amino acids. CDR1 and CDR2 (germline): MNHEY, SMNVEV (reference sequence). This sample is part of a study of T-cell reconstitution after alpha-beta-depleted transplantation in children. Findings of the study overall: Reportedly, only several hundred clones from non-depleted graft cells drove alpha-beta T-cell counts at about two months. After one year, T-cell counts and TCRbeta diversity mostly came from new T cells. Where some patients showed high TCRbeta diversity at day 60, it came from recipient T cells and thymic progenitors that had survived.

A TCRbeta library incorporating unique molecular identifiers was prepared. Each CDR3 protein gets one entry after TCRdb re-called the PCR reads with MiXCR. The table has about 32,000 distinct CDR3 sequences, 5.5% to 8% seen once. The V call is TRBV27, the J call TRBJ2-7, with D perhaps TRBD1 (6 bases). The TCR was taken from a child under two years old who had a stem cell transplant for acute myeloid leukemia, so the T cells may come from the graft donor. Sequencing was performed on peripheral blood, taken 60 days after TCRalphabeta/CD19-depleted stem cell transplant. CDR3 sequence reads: CATKLHPGAYEQYF. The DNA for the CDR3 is TGTGCCACTAAGCTCCATCCAGGGGCCTACGAGCAGTACTTC.